What follows describes a single T cell receptor (beta chain). V dropped 6 bases and J dropped 5 bases, with 16 bases sitting between them. CDR1 and CDR2 (germline): SNHLY, FYNNEI. The CDR3 covers 14 residues. The data were obtained in a study of blood T cell repertoires in COVID-19. Study-level background: The United States, Italy and Spain were the sources of the acute and convalescent COVID-19 samples.

How the authors handled the data: Nucleated cell number was recorded as an estimate derived from reference gene primer amplification. The protocol was immunoSEQ multiplex PCR, while the TCRdb copy is restricted to in-frame clones and leaves out a portion. The V and J calls and clone size were taken over from that table, and D and trimming were inferred from the DNA. The sample comprises 170,000 or so clones, about 79% of which are singletons, and about 28% rests with the top ten. The sample comprised peripheral blood. The origin of this receptor is a woman in her 70s with acute or convalescent COVID-19. The chain employs TRBV2 and TRBJ1-2; maybe TRBD1 (5 bases). This CDR3 is CASSRDSSVYGYTF. The CDR3 DNA is TGTGCCAGCAGCCGAGACAGTAGTGTGTATGGCTACACCTTC.